This T cell receptor (beta chain) comes out of a study of cytomegalovirus exposure and HLA in healthy donors. Regarding donors, all were healthy bone marrow donors. The primer mix had 60 Vbeta and 13 Jbeta primers. Method: immunoSEQ multiplex PCR; TCRdb's copy keeps in-frame clones and lacks some. The sample contains 270,000 or so clones, about nine tenths of which appear only once. The source of this sequence is a girl aged 2 to 9 in good health and CMV-seronegative. Material for sequencing was PBMCs.

The CDR3 reads CASSLAVGTGLGYTF. The CDR3 bases are TGCGCCAGCAGCTTGGCTGTTGGGACAGGTTTGGGCTACACCTTC. This chain connects TRBV5-1 to TRBJ1-2; 8 bases match TRBD1. The CDR3 sequence is 15 residues long. V was pared by 0 bases and J by 8 bases, with 9 bases of the junction left unmatched. Germline V gives CDR1 SGHRS, CDR2 YFSETQ. Using reference TRBV5-1 and TRBJ1-2 for the parts outside the CDR3, the full variable domain is KAGVTQTPRYLIKTRGQQVTLSCSPISGHRSVSWYQQTPGQGLQFLFEYFSETQRNKGNFPGRFSGRQFSNSRSEMNVSTLELGDSALYLCASSLAVGTGLGYTFGSGTRLTVV.